These 10 T cell receptor beta chains originate from one sample sequenced in a study of patients and donors after allogeneic stem cell transplantation. A single record per CDR3 protein comes from TCRdb applying MiXCR to the RT-PCR reads. The table records about 960,000 distinct CDR3 sequences, approximately 18% of them present only once. Sequencing was done on a sample of blood, either unsorted or a sorted T cell fraction (not recorded which). The source of these receptors is a human donor who was either an allogeneic HSCT recipient or a stem cell or donor lymphocyte infusion donor (not recorded which). It is not recorded whose cells these are; they may come from a transplant donor.

This clonotype was seen ten or more times. The rearrangement joins TRBV15 to TRBJ2-7; D not certain. Germline CDR1 is LNHNV and CDR2 is YYDKDF (reference sequence). Trimming left V 1 base short and J 2 bases short, with 12 bases between. This CDR3 contains 15 residues. The CDR3, as DNA: TGTGCCACCAGCAGAGGAAAAGGGTTAACCTACGAGCAGTACTTC. It codes for CATSRGKGLTYEQYF.

The V and J genes are TRBV20-1 and TRBJ2-5, with D perhaps matching TRBD1 (5 bases). In germline, CDR1 is DFQATT, CDR2 SNEGSKA (reference sequence). The CDR3 runs 14 residues. The germline V and J ends were trimmed by 2 bases and 5 bases, with 15 bases remaining between them. The CDR3 sequence is CSARPTVVGETQYF. The CDR3 DNA follows: TGCAGTGCTAGACCGACAGTCGTAGGGGAGACCCAGTACTTC.

This clonotype has ten or more counts. The rearrangement joins TRBV7-3 to TRBJ1-6; D might be TRBD1 (5 bases). The CDR3 length is 14 residues. In germline, CDR1 is SGHTA, CDR2 FQGTGA. V lost 5 bases, J lost 7 bases, and 12 bases lay in between. CDR3 sequence reads: CASSPGTENSPLHF. The CDR3, as DNA: TGTGCCAGCAGCCCCGGGACCGAGAATTCACCCCTCCACTTT.

A few counts support this clonotype. The chain carries TRBV2 and TRBJ1-3, with 9 bases aligning to TRBD1. The V gene's germline CDR1 is SNHLY and CDR2 FYNNEI. The CDR3 runs 15 residues. The junction had 3 bases not matched to a gene; V was cut back by 3 bases and J by 3 bases. The CDR3 sequence is CASSDGTGFGNTIYF. DNA for the CDR3: TGTGCCAGCAGTGACGGGACAGGGTTTGGAAACACCATATATTTT. The complete variable domain, with remaining parts taken from reference TRBV2 and TRBJ1-3, reads EPEVTQTPSHQVTQMGQEVILRCVPISNHLYFYWYRQILGQKVEFLVSFYNNEISEKSEIFDDQFSVERPDGSNFTLKIRSTKLEDSAMYFCASSDGTGFGNTIYFGEGSWLTVV.

The table lists this clonotype with many counts. The J gene is TRBJ1-1, the V gene TRBV13; TRBD1 might be the D (5 bases). Germline CDR1 and CDR2: PRHDT and FYEKMQ (reference sequence). Deletions cut 5 bases from V and 8 bases from J, with 18 bases between. CDR3 length equals 14 residues. As DNA, the CDR3 is TGTGCCAGCAGCGACCCGGGACTCAGCGAGGAAGCTTTCTTT. Translated, it gives CASSDPGLSEEAFF.

This clonotype was counted at least ten times. In nucleotides, the CDR3 is TGCGCCAGCAGCCAAGAGGGAACACAGGGGGCGAATTCACCCCTCCACTTT. This translates into CASSQEGTQGANSPLHF. The chain joins TRBV4-1 to TRBJ1-6, with 9 bases fitting TRBD1. Losses at the gene ends were 0 bases for V and 7 bases for J; bases not matched to a gene: 7. Per the germline V gene, CDR1 is MGHRA and CDR2 is YSYEKL. The length of the CDR3 is 17 residues.

In its sample, this clonotype was seen a few times. V and J are TRBV12-3 or TRBV12-4 and TRBJ2-2; possible D gene TRBD1, 6 bases. There are 15 residues in the CDR3. Trimming took off 3 bases at V and 6 bases at J, with 14 bases between the two ends. The CDR3 is CASSLGAGFPGELFF. CDR3 coding DNA: TGTGCCAGCAGTTTGGGGGCAGGGTTCCCCGGGGAGCTGTTTTTT.

This clonotype was seen a handful of times. The V call is TRBV28, the J call TRBJ1-4; D uncertain. The CDR3 is 13 residues long. The germline V gene encodes CDR1 MDHEN and CDR2 SYDVKM. Trimming took off 3 bases at V and 1 base at J, with 3 bases between the two ends. CDR3 nucleotides: TGTGCCAGCAGTTTTGTAACTAATGAAAAACTGTTTTTT. Translating gives CASSFVTNEKLFF.

This clonotype was recorded a few times. The chain joins TRBV20-1 to TRBJ1-5; 11 bases are shared with TRBD1. The V and J ends lost 6 bases and 4 bases, in that order; junction bases with no gene match: 5. Germline V gene lookup returns CDR1 DFQATT and CDR2 SNEGSKA (reference sequence). This CDR3 is built from 14 residues. CDR3 loop: CSALGQGGNQPQHF. In DNA, the CDR3 is TGCAGTGCGTTGGGACAGGGGGGGAATCAGCCCCAGCATTTT.

This clonotype showed up just a few times. The V gene is TRBV12-3 or TRBV12-4, the J gene TRBJ2-4, with D possibly being TRBD1 (5 bases). CDR3 length equals 13 residues. V lost 6 bases and J lost 7, with 13 bases in between. As DNA, the CDR3 is TGTGCCAGCAGAGCCAGGGTACTGAACATTCAGTACTTC. Translated, it gives CASRARVLNIQYF.